This record concerns one T cell receptor (beta chain) sequence. Its antigen is undetermined. The CDR3 covers 16 residues. Germline lookup yields CDR1 LNHDA and CDR2 SQIVND (reference sequence). J was trimmed by 4 bases and V by 0 bases; bases with no gene match: 8. This table comes from immunoSEQ multiplex PCR, and its TCRdb copy is limited to in-frame clones, with some not included. The profile shows about 86,000 clones, 88% of them singletons. The source of the sample is a study of graft-versus-host responses after intestinal transplantation. Overall study context: Recipients obtained multivisceral, liver-intestinal, or isolated intestinal transplants. Each recipient received anti-thymocyte globulin induction, then tacrolimus and steroids for roughly 3 years. Notes on the study in general: GvH clones occurred in recipient marrow; some first appeared in ileum or blood. Early declines in HvG clones that occurred post-transplant were associated with peak circulating GvH clone levels.

This sequence originates from a human donor who was the organ donor for an intestinal transplant. This chain joins TRBV19 and TRBJ2-5, with 7 bases lining up with TRBD1. Here the sequenced sample was unstimulated CD4+ T cells sorted from spleen or lymph node cells, taken before transplant. The CDR3 spells CASSIDKTGSRETQYF. The CDR3 DNA reads TGTGCCAGTAGTATAGATAAGACAGGGTCGCGAGAGACCCAGTACTTC.